The entry below describes one T cell receptor (beta chain). Its antigen is unknown. The data originate from a study of T cell repertoires in cytomegalovirus infection. In the study overall: In the study, CMV epitopes included recently identified HLA-C-restricted and well-studied HLA-B-restricted ones. An indication of both CMV infection and matching HLA type came from public TCR beta signatures. Findings of the study overall: The ex vivo response was dominated by HLA-C-restricted CMV-specific TCR beta clonotypes.

Via MiXCR, TCRdb re-called the reads, giving one row per CDR3 protein. The repertoire holds more than 110,000 distinct CDR3 sequences, with 32% as singletons. The sequencing here drew on CD8+ T cells from cultured PBMCs, taken from culture after CMV antigen stimulation. The clonotype was recovered from a human donor in good health (CMV status not recorded). Some clones in this sample may be carry-over from other donors' samples.

CDR3 in DNA: TGTGCCACCAGTGATTTGCGGGGGGGAGAGCAGTACTTC. This encodes CATSDLRGGEQYF. The chain is built from TRBV24-1 and TRBJ2-7; TRBD2 aligns across 8 bases. Germline CDR1 is KGHDR and CDR2 is SFDVKD. The CDR3 is 13 amino acids. V lost 0 bases and J lost 7; bases outside the gene matches: 1.